This T cell receptor beta chain was recorded in a study of OX40 agonist ivuxolimab in advanced cancers. Study results and limitations: Dosing at 0.1 to 3.0 mg/kg was accompanied by clonal expansion of CD4+ and CD8+ blood T cells by week 6. Among the lowest peripheral clonal expansion occurred in 0.1-3.0 mg/kg partial responders.

Germline CDR1 MNHEY, CDR2 SVGAGI. The length of the CDR3 is 12 residues. V lost 8 bases and J lost 10, with 15 bases in between. The data were produced by immunoSEQ multiplex PCR, yet TCRdb's version contains in-frame clones alone and is incomplete. The sample carries 25,000 to 35,000 clones, 84% recorded once. About this clone itself: Its antigen is unidentified.

This chain connects TRBV6-5 to TRBJ2-1; D uncertain. This specimen consisted of CD4+ or CD8+ T cells sorted from blood, obtained in a trial of the OX40 agonist ivuxolimab. The sequence was obtained from an adult with an advanced solid tumor such as melanoma, head and neck, liver or kidney cancer. CDR3 residues: CASLHQTGEQFF. CDR3 sequence (DNA): TGTGCCAGCCTCCATCAAACTGGGGAGCAGTTCTTC.